This TCR beta chain was retrieved from a study of regulatory T cells in long-lasting Graves disease. Overall study results and limits: Persistent disease preferred TRBV28, TRBJ1-2 and TRBJ2-5.

Time point in this sample: newly diagnosed GD, antithyroid drugs for less than 3 months. Extracted PBMC RNA gave rise to the TCR library. Blood from the periphery, 8.5 to 9 milliliters in all, was drawn into EDTA tubes. The CDR3 is 17 amino acids. Trimming removed 2 bases from V and 0 bases from J, with 19 bases in between. The germline V gene has CDR1 DFQATT and CDR2 SNEGSKA (reference sequence). This clonotype was seen ten or more times. Its antigen remains unknown. Combining iRepertoire HTBI primers with Arm-PCR of CDR3 regions, the authors built TCR beta libraries. From the multiplex PCR reads, TCRdb called clonotypes with MiXCR, one entry per CDR3 protein. The sample yields roughly 560,000 distinct CDR3 sequences, 16% seen once. The same specimen was also included in a second study, on T cells in Graves' hyperthyroidism and ophthalmopathy.

This sample comprised peripheral blood mononuclear cells (PBMCs), obtained at new diagnosis, from a patient treated with antithyroid drugs. This rearrangement joins TRBV20-1 to TRBJ2-5; TRBD1 or TRBD2 may be the D gene (5 bases each). The TCR was taken from a woman aged 40 to 65 with Graves disease. CDR3 coding DNA: TGCAGTGCTAGAAAGGCAGGGAGCCTCTTTCACCAAGAGACCCAGTACTTC. This sequence encodes CSARKAGSLFHQETQYF.